Following are 18 T cell receptor beta chains from one sample sequenced in a study of blood T cell repertoires in COVID-19 (TCRdb year 2020). Receptors were amplified or captured by the immunoSEQ multiplex PCR assay. TCRdb holds this immuneACCESS table with in-frame rearrangements only. Some clones are missing; in checked studies, unresolved V genes explain under half, and the rest has no known cause. The sample records about 220,000 clones, about 80% of which are singletons. The top ten hold more than 2% of the sample. Sequencing used peripheral blood. The origin of the receptors is a woman in her fifties or sixties with acute or convalescent COVID-19.

The chain is built from TRBV24-1 and TRBJ2-3, with 9 bases matching TRBD1. Germline V gene lookup returns CDR1 KGHDR and CDR2 SFDVKD. With 10 bases clipped from V and 6 bases from J, the junction kept 10 bases outside the gene matches. This CDR3 comprises 14 residues. The CDR3 spells CATEDRGLGDTQYF. The DNA of the CDR3 is TGTGCCACGGAGGACAGGGGCCTGGGTGATACGCAGTATTTT.

V gene TRBV7-2 combines with J gene TRBJ1-6, with D possibly TRBD1 on 6 matching bases. Trimming stripped 4 bases from V and 2 bases from J, with 9 bases between. In germline, CDR1 is SGHTA, CDR2 FQGNSA. The CDR3 has 15 amino acids. CDR3 nucleotide sequence: TGTGCCAGCAGCTCACGGACAGCCTATAATTCACCCCTCCACTTT. Translation gives CASSSRTAYNSPLHF. Together with reference TRBV7-2 and TRBJ1-6, the CDR3 gives the full variable domain: GAGVSQSPSNKVTEKGKDVELRCDPISGHTALYWYRQSLGQGLEFLIYFQGNSAPDKSGLPSDRFSAERTGGSVSTLTIQRTQQEDSAVYLCASSSRTAYNSPLHFGNGTRLTVT.

The J gene is TRBJ2-2, the V gene TRBV2, with 15 nucleotides matching TRBD2. Looked up from germline, CDR1 is SNHLY and CDR2 is FYNNEI. This CDR3 comprises 15 residues. The trim removed 4 bases at V and 6 bases at J, leaving 0 bases unmatched. In DNA form, the CDR3 reads TGTGCCAGCAGTGGGACTAGCGGGGGGGCCGGGGAGCTGTTTTTT. This encodes CASSGTSGGAGELFF.

The V and J genes are TRBV27 and TRBJ1-1; perhaps TRBD1 as D (6 bases). Germline lookup yields CDR1 MNHEY and CDR2 SMNVEV (reference sequence). Deletions cut 0 bases from V and 1 base from J, with 24 bases between. There are 20 residues in the CDR3. The CDR3 sequence is CASSLSPYFGSARGNTEAFF. The CDR3 nucleotides are TGTGCCAGCAGTTTATCTCCCTATTTTGGGAGCGCCAGGGGGAACACTGAAGCTTTCTTT.

This rearrangement joins TRBV2 to TRBJ2-7; D might be TRBD2 (6 bases). Germline V gene lookup returns CDR1 SNHLY and CDR2 FYNNEI. The germline V and J ends were trimmed by 8 bases and 1 base, with 9 bases remaining between them. The CDR3 length is 12 residues. CDR3 DNA: TGTGCCAGCGGGGGGAATTCCTACGAGCAGTACTTC. This sequence encodes CASGGNSYEQYF.

The chain couples TRBV12-3 or TRBV12-4 to TRBJ1-1; 7 bases fit TRBD1. V lost 5 bases to trimming and J lost 5 bases; unmatched junction nucleotides: 5. CDR3 length: 13 residues. CDR3 loop: CASSIQGSTEAFF. In nucleotides, the CDR3 is TGTGCCAGCAGTATACAGGGGAGTACTGAAGCTTTCTTT.

The chain combines TRBV5-1 with TRBJ2-2; 9 bases fit TRBD2. The CDR3 spans 17 residues. Trimming removed 1 base from V and 5 bases from J; junction bases left unmatched: 9. CDR1 and CDR2 (germline): SGHRS, YFSETQ. The CDR3 protein is CASSLKASGTITGELFF. CDR3 bases: TGCGCCAGCAGCTTGAAGGCTAGCGGGACGATTACCGGGGAGCTGTTTTTT. Using reference TRBV5-1 and TRBJ2-2 for the parts outside the CDR3, the full variable domain is KAGVTQTPRYLIKTRGQQVTLSCSPISGHRSVSWYQQTPGQGLQFLFEYFSETQRNKGNFPGRFSGRQFSNSRSEMNVSTLELGDSALYLCASSLKASGTITGELFFGEGSRLTVL.

The rearrangement links TRBV5-8 to TRBJ1-4, with 9 bases aligning to TRBD1. The CDR3 is 16 residues long. Germline V gene sequence: CDR1 SGHTS, CDR2 YDEGEE. The V gene end was trimmed by 4 bases and the J gene end by 8 bases; junction bases not matched to a gene: 12. This CDR3 is CASSEGLQGAGEKLFF. The CDR3 coding sequence is TGTGCCAGCAGCGAAGGACTACAGGGGGCAGGGGAAAAACTGTTTTTT.

This chain links TRBV11-2 with TRBJ2-2; 9 bases agree with TRBD2. Germline CDR1 is SGHAT and CDR2 is FQNNGV. The CDR3 loop spans 16 amino acids. Losses at the gene ends were 1 base for V and 4 bases for J; bases not matched to a gene: 4. The CDR3 sequence: CASSLVPAGGTGELFF. The CDR3 DNA reads as TGTGCCAGCAGCTTAGTTCCAGCGGGGGGCACCGGGGAGCTGTTTTTT.

V usage is TRBV5-1 and J usage is TRBJ1-2; TRBD1 agrees at 12 bases. Germline assignment: CDR1 SGHRS and CDR2 YFSETQ. The CDR3 contains 14 residues. Germline trimming cut 4 bases from V and 8 bases from J; bases unmatched to any gene: 6. The CDR3 region is CASSAGQGAWGYTF. The CDR3 DNA is TGCGCCAGCAGCGCGGGACAGGGGGCGTGGGGCTACACCTTC.

The chain couples TRBV3-1 (or the pseudogene TRBV3-2) to TRBJ1-2; 7 bases line up with TRBD1. CDR1 LGHDT and CDR2 YNNKEL come from the germline V gene (reference sequence). The CDR3 totals 17 residues. J lost 0 bases, V lost 3 bases, and 10 bases had no gene match. Written as DNA, the CDR3 is TGTGCCAGCAGCCACCGACAGGGAGTTATAGCTAACTATGGCTACACCTTC. Its protein product is CASSHRQGVIANYGYTF.

This rearrangement joins TRBV12-3 or TRBV12-4 to TRBJ1-1; TRBD1 is a possible D gene (5 bases). Trimming stripped 7 bases from V and 4 bases from J, with 13 bases between. This CDR3 is built from 13 residues. The DNA of the CDR3 is TGTGCCAGCAACGCGCAGGGTGGCACTGAAGCTTTCTTT. Its protein is CASNAQGGTEAFF.

The V gene is TRBV5-4, the J gene TRBJ1-3, with 10 bases matching TRBD1. The V segment lost 4 bases and the J segment 2 bases; nucleotides outside the gene matches: 3. CDR1 and CDR2 from the germline V gene are SGHNT and YYREEE (reference sequence). CDR3 length: 15 residues. The CDR3 region is CASSPGQGPGNTIYF. CDR3 DNA sequence: TGTGCCAGCAGCCCGGGACAGGGGCCTGGAAACACCATATATTTT.

This chain links TRBV19 with TRBJ1-5; 8 bases match TRBD1. The CDR3 spans 16 residues. Germline CDR1 is LNHDA and CDR2 is SQIVND (reference sequence). V dropped 8 bases and J dropped 2; count of bases not matched to a gene: 11. The CDR3 here is CASQSRGDRRNQPQHF. CDR3 in DNA: TGTGCCAGTCAATCTCGGGGGGACAGGCGCAATCAGCCCCAGCATTTT. The full variable domain, with the rest looked up from reference TRBV19 and TRBJ1-5, is DGGITQSPKYLFRKEGQNVTLSCEQNLNHDAMYWYRQDPGQGLRLIYYSQIVNDFQKGDIAEGYSVSREKKESFPLTVTSAQKNPTAFYLCASQSRGDRRNQPQHFGDGTRLSIL.

V gene TRBV7-9 combines with J gene TRBJ2-5; D is possibly TRBD2 (6 bases). This CDR3 is 18 amino acids long. The V end lost 0 bases, the J end lost 2 bases, and 19 bases lay between the germline ends. Looked up from germline, CDR1 is SEHNR and CDR2 is FQNEAQ (reference sequence). The CDR3 nucleotides read TGTGCCAGCAGCTTAGCGCTGGCCGTGGCGGGGAGACAAGAGACCCAGTACTTC. This encodes CASSLALAVAGRQETQYF.

The chain has TRBV18 and TRBJ2-5; TRBD2 agrees at 7 bases. Germline V gene data show CDR1 as KGHSH and CDR2 as LQKENI. Unmatched junction bases numbered 8, after V lost 4 bases and J lost 0 bases. The CDR3 is 16 amino acids. The CDR3 region has the DNA TGTGCCAGCTCACTGAGACTAGCAGAGTACCAAGAGACCCAGTACTTC. It specifies CASSLRLAEYQETQYF.

This clone showed up just once. The V gene is TRBV6-1, the J gene TRBJ2-5, with TRBD2 identical over 15 bases. This CDR3 comprises 17 residues. Germline lookup yields CDR1 MNHNS and CDR2 SASEGT. The V and J ends lost 4 bases and 2 bases, in that order; junction bases with no gene match: 5. CDR3 residues: CASSVGTSGGLQETQYF. The CDR3 nucleotides read TGTGCCAGCAGTGTTGGGACTAGCGGGGGGCTACAAGAGACCCAGTACTTC.

The V and J genes are TRBV5-4 and TRBJ1-2; the D gene is possibly TRBD1 (6 bases). Germline V gives CDR1 SGHNT, CDR2 YYREEE (reference sequence). Between the trimmed V and J ends, which lost 0 bases and 3 bases, there was a span of 12 bases. CDR3 length: 15 residues. The CDR3 nucleotides are TGTGCCAGCAGCTTGGTTGCGGGGGCGTACTATGGCTACACCTTC. Encoded protein: CASSLVAGAYYGYTF.